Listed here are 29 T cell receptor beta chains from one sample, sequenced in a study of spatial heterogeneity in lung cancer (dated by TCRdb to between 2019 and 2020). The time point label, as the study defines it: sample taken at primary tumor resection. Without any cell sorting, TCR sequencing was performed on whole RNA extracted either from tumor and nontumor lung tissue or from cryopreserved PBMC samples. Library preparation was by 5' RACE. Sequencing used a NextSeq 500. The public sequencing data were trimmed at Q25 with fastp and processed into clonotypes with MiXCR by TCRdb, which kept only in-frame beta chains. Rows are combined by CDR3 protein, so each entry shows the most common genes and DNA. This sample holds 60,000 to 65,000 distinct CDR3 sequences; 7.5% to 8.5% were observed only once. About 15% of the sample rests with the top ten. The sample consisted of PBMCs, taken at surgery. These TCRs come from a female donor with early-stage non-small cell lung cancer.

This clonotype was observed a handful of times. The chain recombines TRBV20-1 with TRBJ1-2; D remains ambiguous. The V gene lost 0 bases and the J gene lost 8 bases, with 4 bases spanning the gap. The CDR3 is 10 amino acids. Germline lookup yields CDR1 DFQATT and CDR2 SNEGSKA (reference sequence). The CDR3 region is CSAREEGYTF. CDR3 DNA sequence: TGCAGTGCTAGAGAGGAGGGCTACACCTTC.

CDR3: CASSLGSRDQPQHF. As DNA, the CDR3 is TGTGCCAGCAGCTTAGGCAGCCGGGATCAGCCCCAGCATTTT. The rearrangement uses TRBV13 and TRBJ1-5; D remains ambiguous. Germline V gives CDR1 PRHDT, CDR2 FYEKMQ (reference sequence). The CDR3 is 14 amino acids. Deletions cut 0 bases from V and 5 bases from J, with 8 bases between. Complete variable domain (other parts from reference TRBV13 and TRBJ1-5): AAGVIQSPRHLIKEKRETATLKCYPIPRHDTVYWYQQGPGQDPQFLISFYEKMQSDKGSIPDRFSAQQFSDYHSELNMSSLELGDSALYFCASSLGSRDQPQHFGDGTRLSIL.

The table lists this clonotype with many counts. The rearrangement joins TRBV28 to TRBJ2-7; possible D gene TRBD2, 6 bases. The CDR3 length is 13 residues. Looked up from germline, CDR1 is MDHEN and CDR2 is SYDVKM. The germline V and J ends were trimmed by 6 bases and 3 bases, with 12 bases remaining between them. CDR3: CASSNRDFYEQYF. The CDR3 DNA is TGTGCCAGCAGCAATCGGGACTTCTACGAGCAGTACTTC.

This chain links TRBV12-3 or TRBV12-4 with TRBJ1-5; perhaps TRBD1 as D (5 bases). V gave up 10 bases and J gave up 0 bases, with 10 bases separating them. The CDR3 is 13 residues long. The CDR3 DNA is TGTGCCACACGGGGCTATAGCAATCAGCCCCAGCATTTT. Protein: CATRGYSNQPQHF.

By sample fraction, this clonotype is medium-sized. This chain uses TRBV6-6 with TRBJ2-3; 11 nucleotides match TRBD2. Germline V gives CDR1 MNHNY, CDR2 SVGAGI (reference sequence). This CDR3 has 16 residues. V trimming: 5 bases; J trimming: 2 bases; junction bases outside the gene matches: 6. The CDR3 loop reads CASSPWGLAATDTQYF. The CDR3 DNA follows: TGTGCCAGCAGTCCATGGGGACTAGCGGCCACAGATACGCAGTATTTT.

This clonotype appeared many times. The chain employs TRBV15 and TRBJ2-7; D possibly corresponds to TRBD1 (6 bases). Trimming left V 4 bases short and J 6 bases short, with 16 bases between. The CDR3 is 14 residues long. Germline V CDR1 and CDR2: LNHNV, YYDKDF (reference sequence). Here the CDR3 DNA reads TGTGCCACCAGCACCGACTACAGGGTCAGCGAGCAGTACGTC. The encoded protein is CATSTDYRVSEQYV.

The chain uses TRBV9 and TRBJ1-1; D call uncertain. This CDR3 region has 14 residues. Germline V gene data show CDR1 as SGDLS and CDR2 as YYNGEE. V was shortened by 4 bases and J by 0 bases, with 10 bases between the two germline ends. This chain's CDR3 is CASSPTFMNTEAFF. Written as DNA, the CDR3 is TGTGCCAGCAGCCCGACATTCATGAACACTGAAGCTTTCTTT.

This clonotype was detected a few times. The CDR3 sequence: CASTMGQNYGYTF. CDR3 in DNA: TGCGCCAGCACCATGGGACAGAATTATGGCTACACCTTC. This rearrangement joins TRBV10-2 to TRBJ1-2; 7 bases match TRBD1. V lost 7 bases, J lost 5 bases, and 7 bases stayed unmatched. CDR3 size: 13 residues. Germline CDR1 WSHSY, CDR2 SAAADI.

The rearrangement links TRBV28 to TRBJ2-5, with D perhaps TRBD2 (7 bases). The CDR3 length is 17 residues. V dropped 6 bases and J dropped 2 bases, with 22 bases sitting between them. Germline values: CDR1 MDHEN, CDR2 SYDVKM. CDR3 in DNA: TGTGCCAGCAGCAAGATAGAGGGGGGGCTATTTCAAGAGACCCAGTACTTC. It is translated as CASSKIEGGLFQETQYF.

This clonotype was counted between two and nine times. The CDR3 DNA follows: TGCGCCAGCAGCCTCGGGACAGGGGACGAGCAGTACGTC. It yields the protein CASSLGTGDEQYV. The J gene is TRBJ2-7, the V gene TRBV5-1; 10 positions agree with TRBD1. Germline lookup yields CDR1 SGHRS and CDR2 YFSETQ. This CDR3 is 13 amino acids long. V shed 4 bases and J 5 bases; nucleotides not matched to a gene: 3.

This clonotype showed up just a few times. The chain's CDR3 is CASSEPYGTDSNQPQHF. DNA for the CDR3: TGTGCCAGCAGTGAACCCTACGGGACAGATAGCAATCAGCCCCAGCATTTT. The chain carries TRBV28 and TRBJ1-5; 7 bases line up with TRBD1. The V gene's germline CDR1 is MDHEN and CDR2 SYDVKM. The V segment lost 5 bases and the J segment 0 bases; nucleotides outside the gene matches: 10. This CDR3 has 17 residues.

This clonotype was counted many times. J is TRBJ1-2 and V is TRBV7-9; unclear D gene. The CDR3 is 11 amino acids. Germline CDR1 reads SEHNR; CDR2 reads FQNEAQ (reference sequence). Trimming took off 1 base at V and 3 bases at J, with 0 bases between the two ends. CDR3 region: CASSLDYGYTF. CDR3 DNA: TGTGCCAGCAGCTTAGACTATGGCTACACCTTC.

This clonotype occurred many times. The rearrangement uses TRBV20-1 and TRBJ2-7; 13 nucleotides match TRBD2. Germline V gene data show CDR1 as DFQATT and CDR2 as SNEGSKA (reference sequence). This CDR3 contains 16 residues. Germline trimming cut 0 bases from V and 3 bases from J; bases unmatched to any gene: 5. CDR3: CSARDGGLAGVYEQYF. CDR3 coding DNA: TGCAGTGCTAGAGATGGAGGACTAGCGGGAGTCTACGAGCAGTACTTC.

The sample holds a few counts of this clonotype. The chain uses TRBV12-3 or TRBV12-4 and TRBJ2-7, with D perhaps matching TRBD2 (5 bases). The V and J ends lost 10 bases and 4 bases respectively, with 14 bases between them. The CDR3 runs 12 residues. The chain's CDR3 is CANPTGFYEQYF. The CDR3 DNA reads TGTGCCAACCCGACGGGATTTTACGAGCAGTACTTC.

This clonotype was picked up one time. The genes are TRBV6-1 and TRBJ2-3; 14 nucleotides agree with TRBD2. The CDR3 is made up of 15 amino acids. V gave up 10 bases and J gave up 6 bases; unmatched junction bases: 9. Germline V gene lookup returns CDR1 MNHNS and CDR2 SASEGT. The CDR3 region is CANSGTSGSGDTQYF. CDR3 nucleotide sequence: TGTGCCAACTCCGGGACTAGCGGGAGTGGTGATACGCAGTATTTT.

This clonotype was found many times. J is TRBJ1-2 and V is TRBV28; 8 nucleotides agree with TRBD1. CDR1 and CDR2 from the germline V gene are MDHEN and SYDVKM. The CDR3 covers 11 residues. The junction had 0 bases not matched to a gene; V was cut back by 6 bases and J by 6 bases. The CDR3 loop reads CASRTGDGYTF. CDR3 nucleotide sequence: TGTGCCAGCAGGACAGGGGATGGCTACACCTTC.

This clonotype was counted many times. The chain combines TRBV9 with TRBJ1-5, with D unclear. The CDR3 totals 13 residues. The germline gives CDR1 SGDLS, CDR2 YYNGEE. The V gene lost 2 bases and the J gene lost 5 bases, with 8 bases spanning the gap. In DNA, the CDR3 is TGTGCCAGCAGCGTCGGATGGGATCAGCCCCAGCATTTT. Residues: CASSVGWDQPQHF.

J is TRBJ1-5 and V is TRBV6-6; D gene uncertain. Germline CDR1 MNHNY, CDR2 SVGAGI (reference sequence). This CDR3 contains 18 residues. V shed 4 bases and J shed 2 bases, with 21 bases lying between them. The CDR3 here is CASSSVVLTGMRNQPQHF. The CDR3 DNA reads TGTGCCAGCAGTTCGGTGGTCCTTACGGGGATGCGCAATCAGCCCCAGCATTTT.

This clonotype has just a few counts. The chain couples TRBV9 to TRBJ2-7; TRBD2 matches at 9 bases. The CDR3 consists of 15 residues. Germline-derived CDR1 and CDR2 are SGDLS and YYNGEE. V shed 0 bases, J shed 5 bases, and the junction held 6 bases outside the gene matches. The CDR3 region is CASSVGGLASDEQYF. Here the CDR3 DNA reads TGTGCCAGCAGCGTAGGGGGACTAGCTAGCGACGAGCAGTACTTC.

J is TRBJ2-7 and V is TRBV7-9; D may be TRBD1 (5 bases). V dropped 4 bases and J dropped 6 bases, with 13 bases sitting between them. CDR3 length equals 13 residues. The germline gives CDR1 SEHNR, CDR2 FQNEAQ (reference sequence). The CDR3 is CASSSRQITEQYV. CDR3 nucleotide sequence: TGTGCCAGCAGCTCCAGACAGATTACCGAGCAGTACGTC.

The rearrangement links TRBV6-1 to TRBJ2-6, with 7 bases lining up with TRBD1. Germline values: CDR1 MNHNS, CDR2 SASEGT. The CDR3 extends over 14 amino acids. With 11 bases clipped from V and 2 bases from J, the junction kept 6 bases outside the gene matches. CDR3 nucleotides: TGTGCCGAGGGGGCAGCAGCTGGGGCCAACGTCCTGACTTTC. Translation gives CAEGAAAGANVLTF.

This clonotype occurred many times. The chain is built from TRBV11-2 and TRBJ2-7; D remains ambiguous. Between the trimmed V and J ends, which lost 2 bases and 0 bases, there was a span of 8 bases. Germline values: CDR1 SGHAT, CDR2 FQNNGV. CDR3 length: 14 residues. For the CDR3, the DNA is TGTGCCAGCAGCTTAATCGGCAGCTCCTACGAGCAGTACTTC. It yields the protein CASSLIGSSYEQYF. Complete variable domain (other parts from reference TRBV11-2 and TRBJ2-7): EAGVAQSPRYKIIEKRQSVAFWCNPISGHATLYWYQQILGQGPKLLIQFQNNGVVDDSQLPKDRFSAERLKGVDSTLKIQPAKLEDSAVYLCASSLIGSSYEQYFGPGTRLTVT.

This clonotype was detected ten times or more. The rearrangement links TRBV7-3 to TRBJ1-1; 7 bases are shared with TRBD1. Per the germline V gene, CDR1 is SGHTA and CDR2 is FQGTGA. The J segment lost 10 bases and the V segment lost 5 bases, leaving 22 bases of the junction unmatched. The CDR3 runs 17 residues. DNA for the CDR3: TGTGCCAGCAGCCCCGGGGTACCGGGACAGCTTTTAGGCGGAGCTTTCTTT. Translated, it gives CASSPGVPGQLLGGAFF.

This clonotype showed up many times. The CDR3 DNA reads as TGCAGCGCCCTTTTCTATGGCTACACCTTC. It specifies CSALFYGYTF. This chain uses TRBV29-1 with TRBJ1-2; no definite D call. The CDR3 runs 10 residues. The germline V gene has CDR1 SQVTM and CDR2 ANQGSEA. V shed 7 bases and J shed 4 bases, with 7 bases lying between them.

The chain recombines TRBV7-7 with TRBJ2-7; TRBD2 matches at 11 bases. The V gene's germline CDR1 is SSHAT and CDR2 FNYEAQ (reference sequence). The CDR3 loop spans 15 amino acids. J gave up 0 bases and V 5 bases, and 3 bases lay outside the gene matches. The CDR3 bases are TGTGCCAGCAGCGAGGGACTAGCGGACTCCTACGAGCAGTACTTC. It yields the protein CASSEGLADSYEQYF.

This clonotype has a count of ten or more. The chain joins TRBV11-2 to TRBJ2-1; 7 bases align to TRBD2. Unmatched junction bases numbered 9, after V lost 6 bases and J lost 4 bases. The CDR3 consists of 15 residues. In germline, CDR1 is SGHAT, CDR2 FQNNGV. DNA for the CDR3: TGTGCCAGCAGATCCGGGACTATTCGTTACAATGAGCAGTTCTTC. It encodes CASRSGTIRYNEQFF.

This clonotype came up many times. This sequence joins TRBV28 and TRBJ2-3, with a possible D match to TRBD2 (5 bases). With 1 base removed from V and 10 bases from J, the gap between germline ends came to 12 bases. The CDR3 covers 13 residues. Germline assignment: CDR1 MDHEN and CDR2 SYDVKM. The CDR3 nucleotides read TGTGCCAGCAGTTTATATGGTCTAGCAGCGCAGTATTTT. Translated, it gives CASSLYGLAAQYF.

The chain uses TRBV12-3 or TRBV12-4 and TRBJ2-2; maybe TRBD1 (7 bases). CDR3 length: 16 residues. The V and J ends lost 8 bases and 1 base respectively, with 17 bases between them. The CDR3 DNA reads TGTGCCAGCCTGCAGGGGGGATTGGGGAACACCGGGGAGCTGTTTTTT. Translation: CASLQGGLGNTGELFF.

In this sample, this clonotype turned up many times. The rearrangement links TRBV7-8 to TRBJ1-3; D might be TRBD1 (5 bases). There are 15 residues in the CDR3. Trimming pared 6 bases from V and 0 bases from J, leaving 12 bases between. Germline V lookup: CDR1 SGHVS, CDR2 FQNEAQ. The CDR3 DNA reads TGTGCCAGCAGGGAGACAGCCACCTCTGGAAACACCATATATTTT. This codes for CASRETATSGNTIYF. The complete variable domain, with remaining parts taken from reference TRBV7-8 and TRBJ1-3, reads GAGVSQSPRYKVAKRGQDVALRCDPISGHVSLFWYQQALGQGPEFLTYFQNEAQLDKSGLPSDRFFAERPEGSVSTLKIQRTQQEDSAVYLCASRETATSGNTIYFGEGSWLTVV.